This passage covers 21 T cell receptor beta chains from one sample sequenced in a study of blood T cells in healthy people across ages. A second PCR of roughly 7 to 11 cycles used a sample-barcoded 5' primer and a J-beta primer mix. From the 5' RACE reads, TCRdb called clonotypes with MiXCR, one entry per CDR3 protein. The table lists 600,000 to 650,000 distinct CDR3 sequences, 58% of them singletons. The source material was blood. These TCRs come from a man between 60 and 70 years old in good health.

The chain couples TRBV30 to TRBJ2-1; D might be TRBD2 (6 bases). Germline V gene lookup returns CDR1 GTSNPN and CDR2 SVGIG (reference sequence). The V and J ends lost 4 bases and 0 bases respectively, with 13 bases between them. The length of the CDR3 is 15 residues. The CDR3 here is CAWTIDGGSYNEQFF. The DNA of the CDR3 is TGTGCCTGGACCATCGACGGGGGCTCCTACAATGAGCAGTTCTTC.

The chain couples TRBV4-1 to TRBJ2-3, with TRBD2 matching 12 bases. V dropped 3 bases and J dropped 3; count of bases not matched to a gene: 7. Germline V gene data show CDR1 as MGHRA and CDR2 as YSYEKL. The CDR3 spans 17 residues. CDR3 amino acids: CASSQTGLAGETDTQYF. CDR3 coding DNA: TGCGCCAGCAGCCAGACGGGACTAGCGGGCGAGACAGATACGCAGTATTTT.

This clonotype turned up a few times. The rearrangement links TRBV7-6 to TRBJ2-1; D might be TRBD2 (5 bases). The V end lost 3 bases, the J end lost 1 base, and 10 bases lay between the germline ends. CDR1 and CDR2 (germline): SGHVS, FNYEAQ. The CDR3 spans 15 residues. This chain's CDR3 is CASSLSPGSYNEQFF. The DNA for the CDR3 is TGTGCCAGCAGCTTGTCACCGGGGTCCTACAATGAGCAGTTCTTC.

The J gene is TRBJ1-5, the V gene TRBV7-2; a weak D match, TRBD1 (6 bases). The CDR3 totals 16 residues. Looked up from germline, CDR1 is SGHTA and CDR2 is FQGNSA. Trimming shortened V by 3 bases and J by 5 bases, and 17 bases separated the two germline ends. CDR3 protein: CASSLAFFGGHQPQHF. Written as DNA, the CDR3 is TGTGCCAGCAGCTTGGCATTTTTTGGGGGGCATCAGCCCCAGCATTTT.

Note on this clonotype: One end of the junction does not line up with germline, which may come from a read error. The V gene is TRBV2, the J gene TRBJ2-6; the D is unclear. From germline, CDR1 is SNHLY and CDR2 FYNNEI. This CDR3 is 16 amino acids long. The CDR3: CAGSSTRASGANVLTF. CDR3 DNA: TGTGCCGGCAGCTCGACCCGGGCCTCTGGGGCCAACGTCCTGACTTTC.

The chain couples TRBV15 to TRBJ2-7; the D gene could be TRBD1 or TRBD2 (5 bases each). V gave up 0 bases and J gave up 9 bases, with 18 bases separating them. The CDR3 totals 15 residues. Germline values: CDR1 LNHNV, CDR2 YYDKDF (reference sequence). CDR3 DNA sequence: TGTGCCACCAGCAGAGATCTCGGGGCCTACGAGGGGCAGTACTTC. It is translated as CATSRDLGAYEGQYF.

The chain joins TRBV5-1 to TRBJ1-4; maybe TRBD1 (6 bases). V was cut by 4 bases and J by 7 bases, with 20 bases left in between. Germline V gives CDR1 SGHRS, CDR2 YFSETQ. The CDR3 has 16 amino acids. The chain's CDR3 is CASSPGWGAKGEKLFF. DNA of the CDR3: TGCGCCAGCAGCCCTGGGTGGGGGGCGAAGGGTGAAAAACTGTTTTTT.

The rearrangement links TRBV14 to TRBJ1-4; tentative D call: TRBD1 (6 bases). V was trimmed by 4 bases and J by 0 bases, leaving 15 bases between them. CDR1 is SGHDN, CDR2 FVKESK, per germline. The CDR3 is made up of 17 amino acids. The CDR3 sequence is CASSRGRGQSTNEKLFF. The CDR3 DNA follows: TGTGCCAGCAGCCGGGGGCGAGGACAGTCAACTAATGAAAAACTGTTTTTT.

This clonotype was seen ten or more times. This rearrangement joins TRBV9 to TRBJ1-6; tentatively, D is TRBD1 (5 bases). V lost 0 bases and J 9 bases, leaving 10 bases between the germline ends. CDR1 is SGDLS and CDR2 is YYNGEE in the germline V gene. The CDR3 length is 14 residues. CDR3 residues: CASSVAGGTSPLHF. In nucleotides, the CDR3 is TGTGCCAGCAGCGTAGCGGGGGGGACTTCACCCCTCCACTTT.

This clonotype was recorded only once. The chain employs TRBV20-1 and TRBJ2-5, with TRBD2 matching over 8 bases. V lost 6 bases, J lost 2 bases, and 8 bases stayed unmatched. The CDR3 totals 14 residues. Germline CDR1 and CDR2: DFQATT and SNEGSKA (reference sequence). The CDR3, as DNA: TGCAGTGCACCTCGACTAGCGTCTCAAGAGACCCAGTACTTC. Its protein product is CSAPRLASQETQYF.

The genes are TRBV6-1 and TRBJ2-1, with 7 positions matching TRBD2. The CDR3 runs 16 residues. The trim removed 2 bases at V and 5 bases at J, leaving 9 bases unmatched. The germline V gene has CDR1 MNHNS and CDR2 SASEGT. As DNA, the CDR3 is TGTGCCAGCAGTGAATCCCTGGGGGGGGGTCACAATGAGCAGTTCTTC. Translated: CASSESLGGGHNEQFF.

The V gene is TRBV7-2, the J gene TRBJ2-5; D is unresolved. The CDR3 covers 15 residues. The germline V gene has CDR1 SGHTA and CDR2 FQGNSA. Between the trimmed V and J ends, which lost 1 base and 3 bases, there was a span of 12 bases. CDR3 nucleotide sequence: TGTGCCAGCAGCTTAGATTTCCAGTCTAAAGAGACCCAGTACTTC. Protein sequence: CASSLDFQSKETQYF.

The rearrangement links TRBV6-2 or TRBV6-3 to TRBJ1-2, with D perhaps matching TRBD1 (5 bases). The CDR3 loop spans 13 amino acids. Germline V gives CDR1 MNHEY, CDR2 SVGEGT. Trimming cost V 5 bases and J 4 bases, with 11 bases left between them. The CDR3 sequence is CASSTQDTYGYTF. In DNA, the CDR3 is TGTGCCAGCAGTACACAGGATACCTATGGCTACACCTTC.

As DNA, the CDR3 is TGCAGTGCTAGAGAACCAGGGATTAACTATGGCTACACCTTC. This encodes CSAREPGINYGYTF. The chain uses TRBV20-1 and TRBJ1-2; D might be TRBD1 (5 bases). The CDR3 loop spans 14 amino acids. Trimming removed 0 bases at V and 1 base at J, with 9 bases between. Germline V gene sequence: CDR1 DFQATT, CDR2 SNEGSKA (reference sequence).

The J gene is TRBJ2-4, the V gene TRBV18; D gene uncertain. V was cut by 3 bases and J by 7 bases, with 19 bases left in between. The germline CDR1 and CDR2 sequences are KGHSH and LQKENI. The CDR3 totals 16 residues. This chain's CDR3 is CASSPATAEDENIQYF. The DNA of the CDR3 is TGTGCCAGCTCACCGGCCACCGCGGAAGATGAGAACATTCAGTACTTC.

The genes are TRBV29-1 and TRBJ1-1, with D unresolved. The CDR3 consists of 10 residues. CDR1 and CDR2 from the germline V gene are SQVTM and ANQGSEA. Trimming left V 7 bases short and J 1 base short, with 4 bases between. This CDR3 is CSAKNTEAFF. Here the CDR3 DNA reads TGCAGCGCTAAGAACACTGAAGCTTTCTTT.

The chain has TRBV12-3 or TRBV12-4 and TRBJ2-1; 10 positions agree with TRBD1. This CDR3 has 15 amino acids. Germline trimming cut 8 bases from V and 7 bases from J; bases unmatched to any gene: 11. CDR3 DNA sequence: TGTGCCAGCGGGCCCCCGGGACAGGGGTGGAATGAGCAGTTCTTC. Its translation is CASGPPGQGWNEQFF.

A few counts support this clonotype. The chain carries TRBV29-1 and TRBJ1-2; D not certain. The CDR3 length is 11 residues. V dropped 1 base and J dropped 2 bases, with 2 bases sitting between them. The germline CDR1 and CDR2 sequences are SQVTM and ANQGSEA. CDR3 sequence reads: CSVEVNYGYTF. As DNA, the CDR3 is TGCAGCGTTGAAGTGAACTATGGCTACACCTTC.

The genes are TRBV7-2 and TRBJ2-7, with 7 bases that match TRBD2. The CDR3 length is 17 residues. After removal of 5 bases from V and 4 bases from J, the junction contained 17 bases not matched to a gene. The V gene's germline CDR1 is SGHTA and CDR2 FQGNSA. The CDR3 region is CASSKDLAGGGDYEQYF. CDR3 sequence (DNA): TGTGCCAGCAGCAAAGATCTAGCCGGCGGGGGTGATTACGAGCAGTACTTC.

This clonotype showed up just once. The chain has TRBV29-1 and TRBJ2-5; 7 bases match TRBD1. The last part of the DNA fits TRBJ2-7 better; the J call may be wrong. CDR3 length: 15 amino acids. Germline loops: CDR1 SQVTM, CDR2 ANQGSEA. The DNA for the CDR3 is TGCAGCACCCCGAGAGCCAAGACAGGGAACCACGAGCAGTACTTC. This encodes CSTPRAKTGNHEQYF.

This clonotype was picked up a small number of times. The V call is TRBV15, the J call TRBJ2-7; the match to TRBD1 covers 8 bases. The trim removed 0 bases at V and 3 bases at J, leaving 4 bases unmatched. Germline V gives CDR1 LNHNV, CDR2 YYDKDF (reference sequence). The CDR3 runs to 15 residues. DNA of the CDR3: TGTGCCACCAGCAGAGATCAACAGGGGGACTACGAGCAGTACTTC. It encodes CATSRDQQGDYEQYF.